Listed below are T cell receptor beta chains from one sample, sequenced in a study of blood T cell repertoires in COVID-19. Some clones are missing from TCRdb's copy, which holds only in-frame ones; the method was immunoSEQ multiplex PCR. Seen here are 120,000 or so clones, more than 70% observed once, and the top ten hold about 6%. The material sequenced was peripheral blood. Every receptor here comes from a man older than 75 with active or convalescent COVID-19. Each CDR3 is given with its conserved first and last residue. Fields, in order: J gene, V gene, D gene, clone size, CDR3 DNA, CDR3 protein. The D gene is left open where the match is weak. Expanded clones are given a class, and other clones once, few, many or no size at all.

TRBJ1-1 | TRBV7-2 | . | . | TGTGCCAGCAGCCTGGCGGGGGTGAGGGGGGTAAACACTGAAGCTTTCTTT | CASSLAGVRGVNTEAFF
TRBJ1-5 | TRBV4-1 | . | . | TGCGCCAGCAGCCAAGAACCCAGTTTTTTCGGCAATCAGCCCCAGCATTTT | CASSQEPSFFGNQPQHF
TRBJ2-6 | TRBV27 | TRBD2 | . | TGTGCCACCCGGGGGGAGGGGCGTGGGGCCAACGTCCTGACTTTC | CATRGEGRGANVLTF
TRBJ1-2 | TRBV7-2 | TRBD1 | . | TGTGCCAGCAGCTTAGGGGGACAGAGCTTCTATGGCTACACCTTC | CASSLGGQSFYGYTF
TRBJ2-1 | TRBV24-1 | . | few | TGTGCCACCAGTGACCCTGGGACTGGACGCGAGAATGAGCAGTTCTTC | CATSDPGTGRENEQFF
TRBJ2-1 | TRBV18 | . | . | TGTGCCAGCTCACCGGGGGGTAATGAGCAGTTCTTC | CASSPGGNEQFF
TRBJ2-7 | TRBV2 | . | . | TGTGCCAGCAGTGAACTTGGTGCAGGGGCCATCGAGCAGTACTTC | CASSELGAGAIEQYF
TRBJ1-1 | TRBV11-2 | . | . | TGTGCCAGCAACCCTAGAGGTCAACCAAACACTGAAGCTTTCTTT | CASNPRGQPNTEAFF
TRBJ1-1 | TRBV19 | . | once | TGTGCCAGTAGTACCAGACAGGTTGTGGGGAACACTGAAGCTTTCTTT | CASSTRQVVGNTEAFF
TRBJ2-3 | TRBV4-1 | . | few | TGCGCCAGCAGCCAAGAGGACTCATCAGGAGATACGCAGTATTTT | CASSQEDSSGDTQYF
TRBJ1-1 | TRBV6-5 | . | . | TGTGCCAGTTCAGGGGTCATGAACACTGAAGCTTTCTTT | CASSGVMNTEAFF
TRBJ1-3 | TRBV27 | . | once | TGTGCCTGGGGCGGAAACACCATATATTTT | CAWGGNTIYF
TRBJ2-1 | TRBV4-1 | TRBD2 | . | TGCGCCAGCACCCTGCTAGCGGGGGTCTACAATGAGCAGTTCTTC | CASTLLAGVYNEQFF
TRBJ1-2 | TRBV7-9 | TRBD1 | . | TGTGCCAGCGATCCGACAGGGACGTATGGCTACACCTTC | CASDPTGTYGYTF
TRBJ1-2 | TRBV4-1 | . | . | TGCGCCAGCAGCCAAGATTTGACAGTTCAAGGCTACACCTTC | CASSQDLTVQGYTF